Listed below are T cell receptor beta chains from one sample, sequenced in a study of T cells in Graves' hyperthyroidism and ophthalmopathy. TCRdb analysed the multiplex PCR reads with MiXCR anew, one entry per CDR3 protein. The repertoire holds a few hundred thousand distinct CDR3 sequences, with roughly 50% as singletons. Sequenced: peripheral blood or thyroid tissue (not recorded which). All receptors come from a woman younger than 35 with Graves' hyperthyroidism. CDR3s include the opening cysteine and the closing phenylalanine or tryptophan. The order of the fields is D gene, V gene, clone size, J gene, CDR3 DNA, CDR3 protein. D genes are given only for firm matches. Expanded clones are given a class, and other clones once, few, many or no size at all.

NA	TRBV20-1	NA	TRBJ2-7	TGCAGTGCAAACGGCGACGAGCAGTACTTC	CSANGDEQYF
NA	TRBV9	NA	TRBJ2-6	TGTGCCAGCAGCGTTCGGGTCTCTGGGGCCAACGTCCTGACTTTC	CASSVRVSGANVLTF
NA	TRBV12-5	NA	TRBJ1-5	TGTGCTAGTGGTTTGACGGGGATCCTGCCCCAGCATTTT	CASGLTGILPQHF
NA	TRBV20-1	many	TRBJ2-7	TGCAGTGCGGACATCCCAACCTACGAGCAGTACTTC	CSADIPTYEQYF
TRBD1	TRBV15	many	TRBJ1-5	TGTGCCACCAGCAGGGCCAGGGGGCGTGGACAGCCCCAGCATTTT	CATSRARGRGQPQHF
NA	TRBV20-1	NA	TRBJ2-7	TGCAGTGCTCGACCAGTCCCCGAGCAGTACTTC	CSARPVPEQYF
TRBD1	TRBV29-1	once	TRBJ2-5	TGCAGCGTTGATGTCAGGGGGTCGGAGACCCAGTACTTC	CSVDVRGSETQYF
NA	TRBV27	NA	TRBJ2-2	TGTGCCAGCAGTGATTTGAGGCTAGCGGACAGCACCGGGGAGCTGTTTTTT	CASSDLRLADSTGELFF
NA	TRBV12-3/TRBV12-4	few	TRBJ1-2	TGTGCCAGCAGTTTTGGAGGGACCCGACCCACTTTCTATGGCTACACCTTC	CASSFGGTRPTFYGYTF
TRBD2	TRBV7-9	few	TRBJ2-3	TGTGCCAGCAGTGGACTAGCCCAGCAGGATACGCAGTATTTT	CASSGLAQQDTQYF
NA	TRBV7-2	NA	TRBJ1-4	TGTGCCAGCAGCTTAGAACCAGGAACCTCAACTAATGAAAAACTGTTTTTT	CASSLEPGTSTNEKLFF
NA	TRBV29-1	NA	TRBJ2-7	TGCAGCCCTCGTAAGGGGCAGGTCTACGAGCAGTACTTC	CSPRKGQVYEQYF
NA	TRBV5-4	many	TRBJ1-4	TGTGCCAGCAGCCACAACGCCAGAGGTTTAGATGAAAAACTGTTTTTT	CASSHNARGLDEKLFF
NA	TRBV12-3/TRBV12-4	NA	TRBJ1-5	TGTGCCAGCAGTTTAATCTGGTCAGGGGCACATCAGCCCCAGCATTTT	CASSLIWSGAHQPQHF
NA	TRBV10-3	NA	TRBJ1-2	TGTGCCATCAGTGGTATCGGGGGCCCCCTGAACTGTGGCTACACCTTC	CAISGIGGPLNCGYTF
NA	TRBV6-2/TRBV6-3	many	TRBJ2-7	TGTGCCAGCAGACGACAGACAGACTTGGGGCAGTACTTC	CASRRQTDLGQYF
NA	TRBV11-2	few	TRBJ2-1	TGTGCCAGCAGCTTAAGAACGCGGTATGAGCAGTTCTTC	CASSLRTRYEQFF
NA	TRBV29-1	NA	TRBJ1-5	TGCAGCGTCTTGACTGGGATTCAAGAGACCCAGCATTTT	CSVLTGIQETQHF
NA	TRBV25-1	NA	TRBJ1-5	TGTGCCAGCTTTGATCCCACTCAGCCCCAGCATTTT	CASFDPTQPQHF
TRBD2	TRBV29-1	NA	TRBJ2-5	TGCAGCGTTGAGACAGGTGGCAGACTAGCGGGAGTAAGAGGGACCCAGTACTTC	CSVETGGRLAGVRGTQYF
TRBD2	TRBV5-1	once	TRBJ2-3	TGCGCCAGCAGGCGGGAGGTGAAAGATACGCAGTATTTT	CASRREVKDTQYF
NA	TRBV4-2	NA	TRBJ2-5	TGTGCCAGCAGCCAAGCCGGGACGAGTACAGATACGCAGTACTTC	CASSQAGTSTDTQYF
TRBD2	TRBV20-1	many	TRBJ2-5	TGCAGTGCTAGAGTGTCAGCGGGAGAAAGAGAGACCCAGTACTTC	CSARVSAGERETQYF
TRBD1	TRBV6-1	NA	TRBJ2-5	TGTGCCAGCAGTGTTGGACAGGGCAATCAGCCCCAGTACTTC	CASSVGQGNQPQYF
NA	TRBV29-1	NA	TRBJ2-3	TGCAGCGTGAGGGGGGAGGGCCCCCACACAGATACGCAGTATTTT	CSVRGEGPHTDTQYF
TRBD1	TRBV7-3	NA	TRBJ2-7	TGTGCCAGCAGCCTTTCGGGACAGGTGGGAGCTTACGAGCAGTACTTC	CASSLSGQVGAYEQYF
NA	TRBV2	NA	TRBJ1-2	TGTGCCAGCACCCCTACGCGGGGCAGGGCTGATGGCTACACCTTC	CASTPTRGRADGYTF
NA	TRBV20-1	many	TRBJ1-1	TGCAGTGCTAGAGATTACACAGGGTATTCGAACACTGAAGCTTTCTTT	CSARDYTGYSNTEAFF
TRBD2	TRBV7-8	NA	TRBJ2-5	TGTGCCAGCAGCTTACCGGGAGGGCCAAAGACCCAGTACTTC	CASSLPGGPKTQYF
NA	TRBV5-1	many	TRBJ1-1	TGCGCCAGCAGCCACGAAGCCGAAGCTTTCTTT	CASSHEAEAFF
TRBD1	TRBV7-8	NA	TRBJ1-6	TGTGCCAGCAGCTTGGCCGACAGGGCTTCACCCCTCCACTTT	CASSLADRASPLHF
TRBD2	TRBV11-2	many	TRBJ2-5	TGTGCCAGCAGCTTCCCTAGCGGGAGTGGGCAAGAGACCCAGTACTTC	CASSFPSGSGQETQYF
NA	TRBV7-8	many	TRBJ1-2	TGTGCCAGCAGCTCTAAACTCGAGGGCTACACCTTC	CASSSKLEGYTF
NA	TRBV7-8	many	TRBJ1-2	TGTGCCAGCAGCCTGGAGGCAGGGGTCTATGGCTACACCTTC	CASSLEAGVYGYTF
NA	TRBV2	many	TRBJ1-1	TGTGCCAGCAGTGAAGCTGGGGGGACTGAAGCTTTCTTT	CASSEAGGTEAFF
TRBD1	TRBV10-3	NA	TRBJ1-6	TGTGCCATCAGTGACGCTACCCGGGACAGGGGAAGTCGTAATTCACCCCTCCACTTT	CAISDATRDRGSRNSPLHF
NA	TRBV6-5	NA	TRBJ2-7	TGTGCCGGCAGTTCGGGGGTGAGGGGGGGCCCGTCCGAGCAGTACTTC	CAGSSGVRGGPSEQYF
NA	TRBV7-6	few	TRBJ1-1	TGTGCCAGCAGCTGGGGGGGGGGGGACACTGAAGCTTTCTTT	CASSWGGGDTEAFF
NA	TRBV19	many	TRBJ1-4	TGTGCCAGTAGTATAAACGGGGCTTCGGCTAAACTGTTTTTT	CASSINGASAKLFF
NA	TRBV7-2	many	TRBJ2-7	TGTGCCAGCAGCTTAGATTTCAGCTCCTACGAGCAGTACTTC	CASSLDFSSYEQYF
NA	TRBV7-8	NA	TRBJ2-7	TGTGCCATTAACGGACTCGCCGGGGAGCAGTACTTC	CAINGLAGEQYF
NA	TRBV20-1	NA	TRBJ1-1	TGCAGTGCCATTAACGGGGTGACGAACACTGAAGCTTTCTTT	CSAINGVTNTEAFF
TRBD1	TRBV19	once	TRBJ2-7	TGTGCCGCTACCGGGACAGGGATCCACGAGCAGTACTTC	CAATGTGIHEQYF
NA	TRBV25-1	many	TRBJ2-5	TGTGCCAGCAGTGAACGCAGGGAACAAGAGACCCAGTACTTC	CASSERREQETQYF
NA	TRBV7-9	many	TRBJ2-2	TGTGCCAGCAGCTTAGAAGGTTTTGGCGGGGAGCTGTTTTTT	CASSLEGFGGELFF
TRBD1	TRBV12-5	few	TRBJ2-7	TGTGCTAGTGGCCGGACAGGGATGACCTACGAGCAGTACTTC	CASGRTGMTYEQYF
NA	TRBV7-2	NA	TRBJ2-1	TGTGCCAGCAGCTTAGATAGCTGCCCCTACAATGAGCAGTTCTTC	CASSLDSCPYNEQFF
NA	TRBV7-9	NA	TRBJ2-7	TGTGCCAGCAGCTTAGCGCGGGATAGCGCGAACACCGGGGACGAGCAGTACTTC	CASSLARDSANTGDEQYF
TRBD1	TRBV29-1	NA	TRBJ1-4	TGCAGCGTCCCTGACAGGGGCGAGATGAACACTGAAAAACTGTTTTTT	CSVPDRGEMNTEKLFF
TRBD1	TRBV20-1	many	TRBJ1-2	TGCAGTGCCGAACCGGGACAGAGTAACTATGGCTACACCTTC	CSAEPGQSNYGYTF
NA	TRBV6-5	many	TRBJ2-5	TGTGCCAGCAACGGGATGTGGGGGGCCCAGTACTTC	CASNGMWGAQYF
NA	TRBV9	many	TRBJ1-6	TGTGCCAGCCGAAATCGGACACAAAGGAATTCACCCCTCCACTTT	CASRNRTQRNSPLHF
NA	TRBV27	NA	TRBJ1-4	TGTGCCAGCAGTTTAACCAGGCGCAATGAAAAACTGTTTTTT	CASSLTRRNEKLFF
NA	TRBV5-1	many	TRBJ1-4	TGCGCCAGCAGCTCTGGACAGCACTCAACTAATGAAAAACTGTTTTTT	CASSSGQHSTNEKLFF